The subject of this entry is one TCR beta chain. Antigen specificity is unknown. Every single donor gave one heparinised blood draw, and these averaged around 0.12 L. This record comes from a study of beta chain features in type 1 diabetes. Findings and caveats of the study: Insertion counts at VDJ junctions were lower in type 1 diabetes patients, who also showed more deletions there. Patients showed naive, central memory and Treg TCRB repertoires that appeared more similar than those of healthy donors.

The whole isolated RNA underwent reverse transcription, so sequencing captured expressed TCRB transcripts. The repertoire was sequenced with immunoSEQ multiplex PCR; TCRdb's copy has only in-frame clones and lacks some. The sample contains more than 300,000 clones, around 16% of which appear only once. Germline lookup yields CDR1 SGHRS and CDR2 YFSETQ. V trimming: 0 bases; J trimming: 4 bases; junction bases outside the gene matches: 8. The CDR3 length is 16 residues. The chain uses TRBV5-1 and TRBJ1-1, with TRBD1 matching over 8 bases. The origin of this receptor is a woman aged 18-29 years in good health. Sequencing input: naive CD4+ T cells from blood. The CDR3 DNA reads TGCGCCAGCAGCTTGGGGGGACAGGACCGGAGCACTGAAGCTTTCTTT. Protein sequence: CASSLGGQDRSTEAFF.